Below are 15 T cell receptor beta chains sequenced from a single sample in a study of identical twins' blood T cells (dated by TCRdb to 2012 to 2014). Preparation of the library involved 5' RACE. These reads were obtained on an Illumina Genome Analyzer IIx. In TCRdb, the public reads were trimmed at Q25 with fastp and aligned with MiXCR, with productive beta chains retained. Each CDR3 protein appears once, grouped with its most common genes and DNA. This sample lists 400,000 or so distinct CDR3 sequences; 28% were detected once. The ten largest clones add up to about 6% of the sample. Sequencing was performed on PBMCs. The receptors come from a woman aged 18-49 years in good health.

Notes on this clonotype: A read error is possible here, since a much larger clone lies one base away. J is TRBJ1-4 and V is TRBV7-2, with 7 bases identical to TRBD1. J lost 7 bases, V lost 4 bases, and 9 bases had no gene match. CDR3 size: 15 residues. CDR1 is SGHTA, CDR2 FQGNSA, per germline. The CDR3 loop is CASSWTGTASEKLFF. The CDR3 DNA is TGTGCCAGCAGCTGGACCGGGACAGCTAGTGAAAAACTGTTTTTT. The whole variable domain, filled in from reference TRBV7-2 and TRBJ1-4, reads GAGVSQSPSNKVTEKGKDVELRCDPISGHTALYWYRQSLGQGLEFLIYFQGNSAPDKSGLPSDRFSAERTGGSVSTLTIQRTQQEDSAVYLCASSWTGTASEKLFFGSGTQLSVL.

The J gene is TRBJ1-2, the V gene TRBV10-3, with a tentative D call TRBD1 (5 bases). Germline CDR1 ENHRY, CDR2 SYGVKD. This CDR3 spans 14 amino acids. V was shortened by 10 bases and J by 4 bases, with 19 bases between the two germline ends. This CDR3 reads CATGGGNFVYGYTF. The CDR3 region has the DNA TGTGCCACCGGGGGGGGTAACTTCGTCTATGGCTACACCTTC.

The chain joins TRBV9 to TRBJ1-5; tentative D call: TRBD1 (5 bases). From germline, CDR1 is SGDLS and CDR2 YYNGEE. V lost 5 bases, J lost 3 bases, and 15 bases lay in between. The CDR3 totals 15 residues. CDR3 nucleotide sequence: TGTGCCAGCAGTCCCCCAGGGTCGCTCAATCAGCCCCAGCATTTT. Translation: CASSPPGSLNQPQHF.

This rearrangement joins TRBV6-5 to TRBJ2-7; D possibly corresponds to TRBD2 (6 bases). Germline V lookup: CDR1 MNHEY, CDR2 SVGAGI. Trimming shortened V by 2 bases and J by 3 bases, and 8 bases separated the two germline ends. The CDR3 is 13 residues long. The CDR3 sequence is CASSYGGLYEQYF. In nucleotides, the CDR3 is TGTGCCAGCAGTTACGGGGGACTCTACGAGCAGTACTTC.

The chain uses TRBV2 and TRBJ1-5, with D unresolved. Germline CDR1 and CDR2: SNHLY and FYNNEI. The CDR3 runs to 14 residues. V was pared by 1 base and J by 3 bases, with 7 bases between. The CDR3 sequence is CASSEDGFNQPQHF. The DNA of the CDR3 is TGTGCCAGCAGTGAAGACGGGTTCAATCAGCCCCAGCATTTT.

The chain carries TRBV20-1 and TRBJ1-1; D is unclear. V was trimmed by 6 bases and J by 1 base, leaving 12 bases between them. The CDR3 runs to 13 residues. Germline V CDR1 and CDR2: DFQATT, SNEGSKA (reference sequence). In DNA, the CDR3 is TGCAGTGCAGCTAAAGGCGGGAACACTGAAGCTTTCTTT. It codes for CSAAKGGNTEAFF.

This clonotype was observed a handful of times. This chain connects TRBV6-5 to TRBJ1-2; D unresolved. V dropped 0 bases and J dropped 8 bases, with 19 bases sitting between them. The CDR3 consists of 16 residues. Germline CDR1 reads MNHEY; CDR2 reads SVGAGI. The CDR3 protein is CASSYSFLTSHAGYTF. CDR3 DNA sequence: TGTGCCAGCAGTTACTCGTTTCTAACCAGTCACGCCGGCTACACCTTC.

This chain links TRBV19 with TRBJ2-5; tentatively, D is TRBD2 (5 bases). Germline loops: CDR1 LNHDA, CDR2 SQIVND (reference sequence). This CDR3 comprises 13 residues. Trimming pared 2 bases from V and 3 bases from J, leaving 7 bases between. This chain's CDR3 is CASSIPAEETQYF. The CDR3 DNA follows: TGTGCCAGTAGTATACCAGCGGAAGAGACCCAGTACTTC. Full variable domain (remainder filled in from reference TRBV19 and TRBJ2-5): DGGITQSPKYLFRKEGQNVTLSCEQNLNHDAMYWYRQDPGQGLRLIYYSQIVNDFQKGDIAEGYSVSREKKESFPLTVTSAQKNPTAFYLCASSIPAEETQYFGPGTRLLVL.

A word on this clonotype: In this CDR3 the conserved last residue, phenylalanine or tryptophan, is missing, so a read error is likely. CDR3 amino acids: CSARDLGAQGYTS. The CDR3 nucleotides read TGCAGTGCTAGAGATCTAGGGGCTCAAGGCTACACCTCC. This chain joins TRBV20-1 and TRBJ1-2, with a weak D call TRBD1 (5 bases). The CDR3 spans 13 residues. Deletions cut 0 bases from V and 8 bases from J, with 13 bases between. From germline, CDR1 is DFQATT and CDR2 SNEGSKA (reference sequence).

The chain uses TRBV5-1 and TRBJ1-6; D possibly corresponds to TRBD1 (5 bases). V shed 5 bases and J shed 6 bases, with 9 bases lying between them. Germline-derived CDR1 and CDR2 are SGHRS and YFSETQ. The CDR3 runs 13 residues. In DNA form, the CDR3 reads TGCGCCAGCAGACAGAGGGGTAATTCACCCCTCCACTTT. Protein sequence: CASRQRGNSPLHF.

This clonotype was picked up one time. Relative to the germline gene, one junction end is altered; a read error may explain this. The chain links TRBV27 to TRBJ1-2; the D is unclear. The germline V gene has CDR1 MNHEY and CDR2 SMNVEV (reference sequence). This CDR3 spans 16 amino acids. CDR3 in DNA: TGTGCCAGCAGTTTATCGCCAGGACCACGTAACTATGGCCACACCTTC. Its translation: CASSLSPGPRNYGHTF.

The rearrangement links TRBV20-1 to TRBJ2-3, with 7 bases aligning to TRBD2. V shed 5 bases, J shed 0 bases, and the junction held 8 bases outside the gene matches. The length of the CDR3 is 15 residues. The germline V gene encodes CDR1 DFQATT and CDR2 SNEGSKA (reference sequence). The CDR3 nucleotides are TGCAGTGCTTCCCGTGAGCGGGGAAGCACAGATACGCAGTATTTT. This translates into CSASRERGSTDTQYF.

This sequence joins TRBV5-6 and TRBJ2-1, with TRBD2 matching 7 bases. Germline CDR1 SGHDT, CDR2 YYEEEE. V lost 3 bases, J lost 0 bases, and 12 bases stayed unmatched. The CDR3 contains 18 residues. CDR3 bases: TGTGCCAGCAGCTCGAGGCTCAGACTAGCCCACTCCTACAATGAGCAGTTCTTC. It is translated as CASSSRLRLAHSYNEQFF.

Written as DNA, the CDR3 is TGCGCCAGCAGCTTGGCCGAGACAGGGGGGTCCTACGAGCAGTACTTC. Residues: CASSLAETGGSYEQYF. The V call is TRBV5-1, the J call TRBJ2-7, with TRBD1 identical over 9 bases. CDR3 length: 16 amino acids. CDR1 is SGHRS, CDR2 YFSETQ, per germline. The ends lost 0 bases at V and 1 base at J; junction bases unmatched: 5.

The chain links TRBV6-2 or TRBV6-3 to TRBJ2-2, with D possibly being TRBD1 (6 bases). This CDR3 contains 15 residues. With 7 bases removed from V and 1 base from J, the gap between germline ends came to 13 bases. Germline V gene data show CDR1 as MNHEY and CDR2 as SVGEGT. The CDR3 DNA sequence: TGTGCCAGCAATCCAGGGGACGTGAACACCGGGGAGCTGTTTTTT. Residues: CASNPGDVNTGELFF.